The next 5 T cell receptor beta chains were all read from a single sample in a study of T cells in Graves' hyperthyroidism and ophthalmopathy (dated by TCRdb to the late 2010s). The library was built by means of multiplex PCR. Sequencing instrument: Illumina HiSeq 2000. Amplification of TCR beta CDR3 regions was carried out from RNA transcripts. For the first round of RT-PCR on the TCR CDR3, the HTBI primer set was used together with the Qiagen OneStep RT-PCR kit. TCRdb ran its own pipeline on the public reads, namely fastp trimming at Q25 and MiXCR clone calling, and kept in-frame beta chains. Every distinct CDR3 protein forms one entry, paired with its most common genes and DNA. Recorded for this sample are 30,000 to 35,000 distinct CDR3 sequences; about 52% of them occurred a single time. The top ten clonotypes cover roughly 25% of the sample. Material for sequencing was blood. All receptors derive from a middle-aged woman with Graves' ophthalmopathy.

This clonotype rates as medium-sized. The gene calls are TRBV20-1 and TRBJ2-7; D possibly matches TRBD1 or TRBD2 (5 bases each). V lost 8 bases and J 7 bases, leaving 15 bases between the germline ends. In germline, CDR1 is DFQATT, CDR2 SNEGSKA (reference sequence). The CDR3 runs to 11 residues. The CDR3 sequence: CSLGEFREQYF. The CDR3 DNA is TGCAGTTTGGGGGAATTCAGGGAGCAGTACTTC.

Many counts were recorded for this clonotype. This chain uses TRBV5-6 with TRBJ1-1; D is possibly TRBD1 (6 bases). Trimming took off 4 bases at V and 6 bases at J, with 13 bases between the two ends. The CDR3 runs to 13 residues. Germline V lookup: CDR1 SGHDT, CDR2 YYEEEE. This CDR3 is CASSPEGGPEAFF. CDR3 bases: TGTGCCAGCAGCCCCGAGGGGGGCCCTGAAGCTTTCTTT. The full variable domain, completed using reference TRBV5-6 and TRBJ1-1, is DAGVTQSPTHLIKTRGQQVTLRCSPKSGHDTVSWYQQALGQGPQFIFQYYEEEERQRGNFPDRFSGHQFPNYSSELNVNALLLGDSALYLCASSPEGGPEAFFGQGTRLTVV.

This clonotype was seen at least ten times. One end of the junction varies from germline; a read error may be responsible. V usage is TRBV14 and J usage is TRBJ2-5, with D unclear. The germline V gene has CDR1 SGHDN and CDR2 FVKESK. The CDR3 extends over 15 amino acids. For the CDR3, the DNA is TGTGCCAGCAGCCAAGACGCGGTTCACCAGGAGACCCAGTACTTC. As protein: CASSQDAVHQETQYF.

The chain links TRBV20-1 to TRBJ2-5; TRBD2 is a possible D gene (6 bases). Germline V gene sequence: CDR1 DFQATT, CDR2 SNEGSKA (reference sequence). The CDR3 covers 14 residues. V lost 0 bases and J 0 bases, leaving 8 bases between the germline ends. The CDR3 here is CSARDAGYQETQYF. CDR3 DNA: TGCAGTGCTAGAGATGCGGGGTACCAAGAGACCCAGTACTTC.

In its sample, this clonotype was seen many times. V gene TRBV7-9 combines with J gene TRBJ2-3, with 9 bases fitting TRBD2. Per the germline V gene, CDR1 is SEHNR and CDR2 is FQNEAQ (reference sequence). This CDR3 spans 17 amino acids. The junction had 18 bases not matched to a gene; V was cut back by 5 bases and J by 9 bases. CDR3 amino acids: CASSTPLVRGGFNTQYF. CDR3 in DNA: TGTGCCAGCAGCACCCCCCTGGTGCGGGGGGGCTTTAACACGCAGTATTTT.